These T cell receptor beta chains were read from a single sample in a study of control samples from healthy donors and cancer patients. This table comes from immunoSEQ multiplex PCR, and its TCRdb copy is limited to in-frame clones, with some not included. The sample records around 120,000 clones, approximately 89% being singletons. The source material was blood. All receptors derive from a man aged 55 to 70 in good health. CDR3s include the opening cysteine and the closing phenylalanine or tryptophan. Each record gives: V gene, D gene, J gene, clone size, CDR3 protein, CDR3 DNA. A D gene is named only where the DNA matches it firmly. Some rows mark clone size as missing; the rest say once, few, many or name a class of expanded clone.

V: TRBV19
D: .
J: TRBJ1-3
size: .
CDR3: CASSAGGSGNTIYF
DNA: TGTGCCAGTAGTGCTGGGGGCTCTGGAAACACCATATATTTT

V: TRBV10-1
D: .
J: TRBJ1-1
size: once
CDR3: CASSEWKDGQAFF
DNA: TGCGCCAGCAGTGAGTGGAAAGACGGTCAGGCTTTCTTT

V: TRBV27
D: TRBD1
J: TRBJ2-7
size: .
CDR3: CASSWLGQGSEQYF
DNA: TGTGCCAGCTCGTGGTTGGGACAGGGATCCGAGCAGTACTTC

V: TRBV19
D: .
J: TRBJ1-5
size: .
CDR3: CASKGFGAGGNQPQHF
DNA: TGTGCCAGTAAAGGGTTCGGGGCAGGGGGCAATCAGCCCCAGCATTTT

V: TRBV7-3
D: .
J: TRBJ1-3
size: .
CDR3: CASSSQGFGNTIYF
DNA: TGTGCCAGCAGCTCTCAGGGGTTCGGAAACACCATATATTTT

V: TRBV28
D: .
J: TRBJ2-7
size: .
CDR3: CASSLFGVAGQAKYEQYF
DNA: TGTGCCAGCAGTTTATTCGGGGTGGCAGGCCAAGCAAAATACGAGCAGTACTTC

V: TRBV6-5
D: .
J: TRBJ2-7
size: .
CDR3: CASSYSTPPSPYEQYF
DNA: TGTGCCAGCAGTTACTCGACACCACCTTCCCCCTACGAGCAGTACTTC

V: TRBV7-8
D: TRBD1
J: TRBJ1-6
size: .
CDR3: CASRSQGVDNSPLHF
DNA: TGTGCCAGCAGGTCCCAGGGGGTGGATAATTCACCCCTCCACTTT

V: TRBV7-6
D: TRBD1
J: TRBJ2-7
size: .
CDR3: CASSFLKAGGGDEQYF
DNA: TGTGCCAGCAGCTTCCTCAAGGCAGGGGGCGGCGACGAGCAGTACTTC

V: TRBV12-3/TRBV12-4
D: .
J: TRBJ1-2
size: few
CDR3: CASSRGYGYTF
DNA: TGTGCCAGCAGTCGGGGGTATGGCTACACCTTC

V: TRBV7-2
D: .
J: TRBJ1-1
size: .
CDR3: CASSLQMNTEAFF
DNA: TGTGCCAGCAGCTTACAGATGAACACTGAAGCTTTCTTT

V: TRBV6-5
D: TRBD1
J: TRBJ2-7
size: .
CDR3: CASSYFQGQGSEQYF
DNA: TGTGCCAGCAGTTACTTCCAGGGACAGGGAAGCGAGCAGTACTTC

V: TRBV7-9
D: .
J: TRBJ2-1
size: .
CDR3: CASSLMVLGDEQFF
DNA: TGTGCCAGCAGCTTAATGGTCCTGGGCGATGAGCAGTTCTTC

V: TRBV9
D: .
J: TRBJ1-2
size: .
CDR3: CASSVSSSTDYGYTF
DNA: TGTGCCAGCAGCGTTTCCTCGTCCACAGACTATGGCTACACCTTC

V: TRBV6-6
D: TRBD1
J: TRBJ2-1
size: .
CDR3: CASSYSSGQYNEQFF
DNA: TGTGCCAGCAGTTACAGTTCGGGACAGTACAATGAGCAGTTCTTC

V: TRBV7-2
D: .
J: TRBJ1-1
size: .
CDR3: CASSWGRGQNTEAFF
DNA: TGTGCCAGCAGCTGGGGCAGGGGACAGAACACTGAAGCTTTCTTT

V: TRBV28
D: .
J: TRBJ2-2
size: once
CDR3: CASSLFSPSGELFF
DNA: TGTGCCAGCAGTTTATTCTCGCCGTCCGGGGAGCTGTTTTTT

V: TRBV18
D: TRBD1
J: TRBJ1-3
size: .
CDR3: CASSPTGTGTGNTIYF
DNA: TGTGCCAGCTCACCGACCGGGACAGGGACTGGAAACACCATATATTTT

V: TRBV4-1
D: TRBD2
J: TRBJ2-7
size: .
CDR3: CASSPGTSAIYEQYF
DNA: TGCGCCAGCAGCCCCGGGACTAGTGCTATTTACGAGCAGTACTTC

V: TRBV2
D: .
J: TRBJ1-6
size: .
CDR3: CATGPMSSYNSPLHF
DNA: TGTGCCACCGGACCCATGAGCTCCTATAATTCACCCCTCCACTTT

V: TRBV6-5
D: .
J: TRBJ1-6
size: .
CDR3: CASNSRSSYNSPLHF
DNA: TGTGCCAGCAATTCACGAAGCTCCTATAATTCACCCCTCCACTTT

V: TRBV27
D: .
J: TRBJ1-2
size: .
CDR3: CASSSRGEGYTF
DNA: TGTGCCAGCAGTTCCCGTGGCGAGGGCTACACCTTC

V: TRBV28
D: .
J: TRBJ2-7
size: .
CDR3: CASSFRSYEQYF
DNA: TGTGCCAGCAGTTTCAGGTCCTACGAGCAGTACTTC

V: TRBV9
D: TRBD1
J: TRBJ1-6
size: .
CDR3: CASSAQDRVSNSPLHF
DNA: TGTGCCAGCAGCGCCCAGGACAGGGTATCGAATTCACCCCTCCACTTT

V: TRBV7-3
D: .
J: TRBJ2-3
size: .
CDR3: CASSPIRGDTDTQYF
DNA: TGTGCCAGCAGCCCTATCAGGGGTGACACAGATACGCAGTATTTT

V: TRBV11-2
D: TRBD1
J: TRBJ1-1
size: .
CDR3: CASSRDRERAFF
DNA: TGTGCCAGCAGCAGGGACAGGGAGCGAGCTTTCTTT

V: TRBV28
D: TRBD2
J: TRBJ2-7
size: once
CDR3: CASSTTGGGHRGYEQYF
DNA: TGTGCCAGCAGTACCACGGGGGGGGGACACCGAGGCTACGAGCAGTACTTC

V: TRBV12-3/TRBV12-4
D: .
J: TRBJ1-6
size: .
CDR3: CASSIGNSPLHF
DNA: TGTGCCAGCAGCATAGGGAATTCACCCCTCCACTTT

V: TRBV5-1
D: .
J: TRBJ2-3
size: few
CDR3: CASSLLVGATDTQYF
DNA: TGCGCCAGCAGCTTGTTGGTCGGAGCCACAGATACGCAGTATTTT

V: TRBV24-1
D: TRBD2
J: TRBJ2-7
size: once
CDR3: CATSEPGLASYEQYF
DNA: TGTGCCACCAGTGAACCGGGACTAGCATCCTACGAGCAGTACTTC

V: TRBV19
D: TRBD1
J: TRBJ1-4
size: .
CDR3: CASSRGQGVTEKLFF
DNA: TGTGCCAGTAGTAGAGGACAGGGAGTGACTGAAAAACTGTTTTTT

V: TRBV24-1
D: .
J: TRBJ2-2
size: .
CDR3: CATSDPRKNTGELFF
DNA: TGTGCCACCAGTGACCCAAGGAAGAACACCGGGGAGCTGTTTTTT

V: TRBV27
D: .
J: TRBJ2-1
size: few
CDR3: CASSLRRTTDNEQFF
DNA: TGTGCCAGCAGTCTACGTCGGACTACCGACAATGAGCAGTTCTTC

V: TRBV27
D: TRBD1
J: TRBJ1-2
size: .
CDR3: CASSPDRVQSGYTF
DNA: TGTGCCAGCAGTCCAGACAGGGTCCAAAGTGGCTACACCTTC

V: TRBV19
D: .
J: TRBJ1-1
size: .
CDR3: CASSVGLNTEAFF
DNA: TGTGCCAGTAGTGTGGGACTGAACACTGAAGCTTTCTTT

V: TRBV7-9
D: TRBD1
J: TRBJ2-1
size: .
CDR3: CASSLWGDRVFNEQFF
DNA: TGTGCCAGCAGCTTATGGGGGGACAGGGTATTCAATGAGCAGTTCTTC

V: TRBV19
D: .
J: TRBJ2-5
size: .
CDR3: CASSIDLWTMETQYF
DNA: TGTGCCAGTAGTATAGATCTATGGACAATGGAGACCCAGTACTTC

V: TRBV28
D: TRBD1
J: TRBJ1-3
size: .
CDR3: CASSLVGTGSSGNTIYF
DNA: TGTGCCAGCAGTTTGGTGGGGACAGGGTCCTCTGGAAACACCATATATTTT

V: TRBV7-2
D: .
J: TRBJ1-2
size: .
CDR3: CAGGYLDSRLSGYTF
DNA: TGTGCAGGGGGGTACCTCGACAGTCGTCTAAGTGGCTACACCTTC

V: TRBV5-4
D: .
J: TRBJ2-5
size: .
CDR3: CASSFFAQETQYF
DNA: TGTGCCAGCAGCTTCTTCGCACAAGAGACCCAGTACTTC

V: TRBV19
D: TRBD1
J: TRBJ1-3
size: .
CDR3: CASSISTGSGNTIYF
DNA: TGTGCCAGTAGTATCTCGACAGGGTCTGGAAACACCATATATTTT

V: TRBV7-6
D: TRBD1
J: TRBJ2-2
size: few
CDR3: CASRRPGQGNTGELFF
DNA: TGTGCCAGCAGGCGCCCGGGACAGGGTAACACCGGGGAGCTGTTTTTT

V: TRBV10-3
D: .
J: TRBJ1-4
size: once
CDR3: CAIRPRATNEKLFF
DNA: TGTGCCATCAGACCCAGAGCAACTAATGAAAAACTGTTTTTT

V: TRBV6-5
D: .
J: TRBJ1-1
size: few
CDR3: CASSFTAGSNTEAFF
DNA: TGTGCCAGCAGTTTTACAGCCGGGAGTAACACTGAAGCTTTCTTT

V: TRBV28
D: .
J: TRBJ2-5
size: .
CDR3: CASSLANGETQYF
DNA: TGTGCCAGCAGTTTAGCTAACGGGGAGACCCAGTACTTC

V: TRBV7-2
D: .
J: TRBJ1-4
size: .
CDR3: CASSLQSTGLSEKLFF
DNA: TGTGCCAGCAGCTTACAGTCAACAGGGCTTTCTGAAAAACTGTTTTTT

V: TRBV2
D: .
J: TRBJ1-1
size: few
CDR3: CASSQVNTEAFF
DNA: TGTGCCAGCAGCCAAGTGAACACCGAAGCTTTCTTT

V: TRBV6-5
D: .
J: TRBJ1-2
size: .
CDR3: CASRYYGEGYGYTF
DNA: TGTGCCAGCAGATACTATGGGGAGGGGTATGGCTACACCTTC

V: TRBV6-4
D: .
J: TRBJ2-1
size: .
CDR3: CASSDSTFPDQQFF
DNA: TGTGCCAGCAGTGACTCGACTTTTCCGGACCAGCAGTTCTTC

V: TRBV15
D: .
J: TRBJ2-2
size: large
CDR3: CATSRDRQGLGELFF
DNA: TGTGCCACCAGCAGAGATAGACAGGGACTCGGGGAGCTGTTTTTT

V: TRBV5-1
D: .
J: TRBJ1-1
size: .
CDR3: CASSLGGGLYAEAFF
DNA: TGCGCCAGCAGCTTGGGCGGGGGGCTGTATGCTGAAGCTTTCTTT

V: TRBV28
D: .
J: TRBJ1-2
size: .
CDR3: CASERDYGYTF
DNA: TGTGCCAGCGAGCGGGACTATGGCTACACCTTC